Listed below are T cell receptor beta chains from one sample, sequenced in a study of blood T cells in healthy people across ages. One entry per CDR3 protein results from TCRdb running MiXCR on the 5' RACE reads. Of around 1,800,000 distinct CDR3 sequences in the sample, more than 35% were seen once. Sequencing used blood. The receptors were gathered from a human donor in good health. Each CDR3 is given with its conserved first and last residue. Fields, in order: J gene, V gene, D gene, clone size, CDR3 DNA, CDR3 protein. D genes are given only for firm matches. Not all rows give a size; the values are once, few, many and, for expanded clones, a class.

j_call: TRBJ2-7
v_call: TRBV5-1
d_call: NA
clone_size: NA
cdr3_nt: TGCGCCAGCAGCTTGACTGTTGGGGCAGACTACGAGCAGTACTTC
cdr3_aa: CASSLTVGADYEQYF

j_call: TRBJ2-7
v_call: TRBV7-2
d_call: NA
clone_size: NA
cdr3_nt: TGTGCCAGCAGCTCACGGGGGGCCAAGTCCTGCGAGCAGTACTTC
cdr3_aa: CASSSRGAKSCEQYF

j_call: TRBJ2-1
v_call: TRBV12-3/TRBV12-4
d_call: NA
clone_size: few
cdr3_nt: TGTGCCAGCAAGTGGACAGAAAACAATGAGCAGTTCTTC
cdr3_aa: CASKWTENNEQFF

j_call: TRBJ1-2
v_call: TRBV6-6
d_call: NA
clone_size: NA
cdr3_nt: TGTGCCAGCAGTTACTCGAGCGGCCAGCGCGGGAGCTACACCTTC
cdr3_aa: CASSYSSGQRGSYTF

j_call: TRBJ2-1
v_call: TRBV12-3/TRBV12-4
d_call: TRBD2
clone_size: NA
cdr3_nt: TGTGCCAGCAGCTTCTATCTAGCGGGGGGGCGTGAGAATGAGCAGTTCTTC
cdr3_aa: CASSFYLAGGRENEQFF

j_call: TRBJ1-5
v_call: TRBV2
d_call: NA
clone_size: NA
cdr3_nt: TGTGCCAGCAGTGAAGAGGGGGAATCGCCCCAGCATTTT
cdr3_aa: CASSEEGESPQHF

j_call: TRBJ2-5
v_call: TRBV2
d_call: TRBD1
clone_size: NA
cdr3_nt: TGTGCCAGCAGCCGGGACAGGGGCGACATAGAAGAGACCCAGTACTTC
cdr3_aa: CASSRDRGDIEETQYF

j_call: TRBJ1-1
v_call: TRBV5-1
d_call: TRBD1
clone_size: once
cdr3_nt: TGCGCCAGCAGCTGGACAGGGTCGCCTGAAGCTTTCTTT
cdr3_aa: CASSWTGSPEAFF

j_call: TRBJ1-2
v_call: TRBV12-3/TRBV12-4
d_call: NA
clone_size: NA
cdr3_nt: TGTGCCAGCAAGATCCGCGGTTTCCACTATGGCTACACCTTC
cdr3_aa: CASKIRGFHYGYTF

j_call: TRBJ1-1
v_call: TRBV12-3/TRBV12-4
d_call: NA
clone_size: NA
cdr3_nt: TGTGCCAGCAGTTTAGTTCCGAGGAACACTGAAGCTTTCTTT
cdr3_aa: CASSLVPRNTEAFF

j_call: TRBJ2-3
v_call: TRBV18
d_call: NA
clone_size: NA
cdr3_nt: TGTGCCAGCTCGACTTTAGAGAAGGATACGCAGTATTTT
cdr3_aa: CASSTLEKDTQYF